The rows below give T cell receptor beta chains drawn from one sample of a study of blood T cell repertoires in COVID-19. Method: immunoSEQ multiplex PCR; TCRdb's copy keeps in-frame clones and lacks some. The data contain 300,000 to 400,000 clones, around nine tenths of them singletons. The sample taken for sequencing was peripheral blood. Receptors were obtained from an older woman with COVID-19, enrolled during active disease. CDR3s include the opening cysteine and the closing phenylalanine or tryptophan. The D gene is left open where the match is weak. Only some rows state a clone size, as once, few, many or a class for expanded clones.

d_call,v_call,clone_size,j_call,cdr3_nt,cdr3_aa
.,TRBV9,.,TRBJ2-1,TGTGCCAGCAGCGTGCGACGGACTAGTAAGGGGGATGAGCAGTTCTTC,CASSVRRTSKGDEQFF
.,TRBV5-1,.,TRBJ1-1,TGCGCCAGCAGCCTGACAGCCTTGAACACTGAAGCTTTCTTT,CASSLTALNTEAFF
.,TRBV11-2,.,TRBJ1-5,TGTGCCAGCAGCTTACAGGGGCGAGGACAGCCCCAGCATTTT,CASSLQGRGQPQHF
TRBD1,TRBV18,.,TRBJ1-2,TGTGCCAGCTCACCGGAGACAGGGTTGAGTGGCTACACCTTC,CASSPETGLSGYTF
.,TRBV19,.,TRBJ1-1,TGTGCCAGTAGTACAGGGGTGGGGAGGGGTTTGGTTTTCTTT,CASSTGVGRGLVFF
TRBD1,TRBV7-9,.,TRBJ2-2,TGTGCCAGCAGCCCGGGACAGGGTCCCGGGGAGCTGTTTTTT,CASSPGQGPGELFF
.,TRBV5-1,.,TRBJ2-2,TGCGCCAGCAGCTTGGTTGGGGGCGCGAACACCGGGGAGCTGTTTTTT,CASSLVGGANTGELFF
.,TRBV7-2,.,TRBJ2-3,TGTGCCAGCAGCTTAGTCCTAAGAGATACGCAGTATTTT,CASSLVLRDTQYF
TRBD1,TRBV6-5,.,TRBJ2-7,TGTGCCAGCAGTTACTCGTCAGGACAGGGGGCCTACGAGCAGTACTTC,CASSYSSGQGAYEQYF
TRBD1,TRBV27,few,TRBJ2-2,TGTGCCACCGCTACCGGACAGGCCACCGGGGAGCTGTTTTTT,CATATGQATGELFF
TRBD2,TRBV7-2,.,TRBJ2-7,TGTGCCAGCAGCTCGGGACTAGCGGGGTTCTACGAGCAGTACTTC,CASSSGLAGFYEQYF
TRBD1,TRBV2,.,TRBJ1-2,TGTGCCAGCAGCGTAGCCCCCTCTGGACAGGGAGCGGATGGCTACACCTTC,CASSVAPSGQGADGYTF
TRBD2,TRBV27,.,TRBJ2-1,TGTGCCAGCAGTTTATCTGTGAGACTAGCGGGGAATGAGCAGTTCTTC,CASSLSVRLAGNEQFF
.,TRBV12-5,.,TRBJ2-7,TGTGCTAGTGGTTTGGCACAGGATCTCTCCTACGAGCAGTACTTC,CASGLAQDLSYEQYF
.,TRBV19,once,TRBJ1-5,TGTGCCAGTAGTACGACGGGGATGCTGGGGAATCAGCCCCAGCATTTT,CASSTTGMLGNQPQHF
.,TRBV3-1/TRBV3-2,.,TRBJ1-2,TGTGCCAGCAGCCAGGGGGGGGCGGAGAGCTACACCTTC,CASSQGGAESYTF
TRBD2,TRBV19,.,TRBJ2-5,TGTGCCAGTAGTATAGGGCTAGCGGGACAAGAGACCCAGTACTTC,CASSIGLAGQETQYF
.,TRBV7-2,.,TRBJ2-1,TGTGCCAGCAGCTTAGCGGGGGCACTTTCCTACAATGAGCAGTTCTTC,CASSLAGALSYNEQFF
.,TRBV6-2/TRBV6-3,.,TRBJ2-7,TGTGCCAGCAGTGTGGACATTTCCTACGAGCAGTACTTC,CASSVDISYEQYF
.,TRBV12-3/TRBV12-4,once,TRBJ1-1,TGTGCCAGCACACAGGGCACTGAAGCTTTCTTT,CASTQGTEAFF
TRBD1,TRBV10-3,.,TRBJ1-2,TGTGCCATCAGCAAGGACAGGGTCAGCAACTATGGCTACACCTTC,CAISKDRVSNYGYTF
.,TRBV12-3/TRBV12-4,.,TRBJ1-1,TGTGCCAGCAGTTTTCAGGAGGGCACTGAAGCTTTCTTT,CASSFQEGTEAFF
TRBD2,TRBV6-6,.,TRBJ2-3,TGTGCCAGCAGTTACTCAGTGAGCGGGGGCGAAAATACGCAGTATTTT,CASSYSVSGGENTQYF
.,TRBV5-1,.,TRBJ2-2,TGCGCCAGCACAGTAACCGGGGAGCTGTTTTTT,CASTVTGELFF
TRBD2,TRBV30,once,TRBJ2-1,TGTGCCTGGGAAGCGGGACTCACACACCACAATGAGCAGTTCTTC,CAWEAGLTHHNEQFF
.,TRBV2,.,TRBJ1-1,TGTGCCAGGGAAAGGGGGATGAACACTGAAGCTTTCTTT,CARERGMNTEAFF
TRBD1,TRBV23-1,.,TRBJ1-6,TGCGCCAGCATACCCCCACGGACAGGGGCTGAAGGGGCTCGTAATTCACCCCTCCACTTT,CASIPPRTGAEGARNSPLHF
.,TRBV7-2,.,TRBJ2-3,TGTGCCAGCAGCCAACCGGGGGGCTGGAAAGATACGCAGTATTTT,CASSQPGGWKDTQYF
TRBD1,TRBV6-5,.,TRBJ2-2,TGTGCCAGCAAACAGGGGGACACCGGGGAGCTGTTTTTT,CASKQGDTGELFF
TRBD1,TRBV7-9,.,TRBJ2-7,TGTGCCAGCAGGTTTCAGGGACAGGGCGAGCAGTACTTC,CASRFQGQGEQYF
.,TRBV5-6,.,TRBJ2-7,TGTGCCAGCAGCTCCATGGGGGGCGAGCAGTACTTC,CASSSMGGEQYF
.,TRBV4-3,.,TRBJ2-1,TGCGCCAGCAGCCAAAGGGAGCTAACGAACGATGAGCAGTTCTTC,CASSQRELTNDEQFF
.,TRBV11-3,.,TRBJ2-7,TGTGCCAGCAGCCTCGACAGCTCCTACGAGCAGTACTTC,CASSLDSSYEQYF
TRBD2,TRBV7-2,.,TRBJ2-3,TGTGCCAGCAGCTCCCGTAGCGGGGGGGCCACGGCAGATACGCAGTATTTT,CASSSRSGGATADTQYF
TRBD1,TRBV2,.,TRBJ1-2,TGTGCCAGCAGAGAGGACAGGGGGCGGGACACCTTC,CASREDRGRDTF
.,TRBV7-2,.,TRBJ1-5,TGTGCCAGCAGCTTAATTACGGGTCCTCAGCCCCAGCATTTT,CASSLITGPQPQHF
TRBD1,TRBV30,few,TRBJ2-7,TGTGCCTGGAGTGCGGGGACAGGGTGGAGGAACGAGCAGTACTTC,CAWSAGTGWRNEQYF
TRBD2,TRBV5-4,.,TRBJ2-5,TGTGCCAGCAGTCATCCGGGACTAGGGGACCAAGAGACCCAGTACTTC,CASSHPGLGDQETQYF
.,TRBV28,.,TRBJ2-7,TGTGCCAGCAGTCCCCCGGGGACACCAAGCTACGAGCAGTACTTC,CASSPPGTPSYEQYF
.,TRBV6-5,.,TRBJ1-3,TGTGCCAGCAGTTACTCGGGGGCCGTATATTTT,CASSYSGAVYF
.,TRBV12-3/TRBV12-4,.,TRBJ2-7,TGTGCCAGCAGTTTTGGCACCCGCTACGAGCAGTACTTC,CASSFGTRYEQYF
TRBD2,TRBV4-3,.,TRBJ2-1,TGCGCCAGCAGTCGGACTAGCGGGGTTTACAATGAGCAGTTCTTC,CASSRTSGVYNEQFF
.,TRBV12-1,.,TRBJ1-2,TGTGCCAGCAGCTTTGAGAGGGTCGGCTACACCTTC,CASSFERVGYTF
.,TRBV5-1,once,TRBJ2-1,TGCGCCAGCAGCTTGGGGGGGGGCGCATCCTACAATGAGCAGTTCTTC,CASSLGGGASYNEQFF
TRBD1,TRBV3-1/TRBV3-2,.,TRBJ1-4,TGTGCCAGCAGCCAACGGGACAGGGGGCGAAAACTGTTTTTT,CASSQRDRGRKLFF
TRBD1,TRBV4-2,.,TRBJ1-4,TGTGCCAGCAGCCAAGATGGGACAGAGTCTTATGAAAAACTGTTTTTT,CASSQDGTESYEKLFF
TRBD1,TRBV29-1,.,TRBJ2-7,TGCAGCGTTGAGGGAACAGGGGGGCCCGAGCAGTACTTC,CSVEGTGGPEQYF
.,TRBV30,.,TRBJ1-5,TGTGCCTGGGGTCGGGACACTACCAATCAGCCCCAGCATTTT,CAWGRDTTNQPQHF
.,TRBV18,.,TRBJ2-1,TGTGCCAGCTCACTTTTCGCGGACAGTTCCAATGAGCAGTTCTTC,CASSLFADSSNEQFF
TRBD1,TRBV6-5,.,TRBJ2-5,TGTGCCAGCAGGGCTCAGGGGGAAGAGACCCAGTACTTC,CASRAQGEETQYF
TRBD1,TRBV6-5,few,TRBJ1-1,TGTGCCAGCACGGGACAGGGAAACGGTGAAGCTTTCTTT,CASTGQGNGEAFF
TRBD1,TRBV24-1,.,TRBJ1-2,TGTGCCACCAGTTCCCAGGGACAGGGGCCTTATGGCTACACCTTC,CATSSQGQGPYGYTF
TRBD1,TRBV3-1/TRBV3-2,.,TRBJ2-7,TGTGCCAGCAGCCACAGGGGGCTAGCCGAGCAGTACTTC,CASSHRGLAEQYF
.,TRBV28,.,TRBJ2-3,TGTGCCAGCAGTCGCGTTAGCACAGATACGCAGTATTTT,CASSRVSTDTQYF
TRBD2,TRBV7-2,.,TRBJ2-1,TGTGCCAGCAGCTATGGGACTAGCGGAGTCTCCTACAATGAGCAGTTCTTC,CASSYGTSGVSYNEQFF
.,TRBV9,.,TRBJ2-7,TGTGCCAGCAGCTCCACAAGCTACGAGCAGTACTTC,CASSSTSYEQYF